This TCR beta chain emerged from a study of control samples from healthy donors and cancer patients (TCRdb year 2020). As regards this clone: Its antigen has not been determined. Base qualities were left out, and no much larger clone turns up one base away.

Germline trimming: 3 bases from V, 4 bases from J; junction bases outside gene matches: 9. The CDR3 starts with the cysteine, ends with the phenylalanine, and has 16 residues. The DNA shown is the 48-base CDR3, in frame from base 1. CDR1 and CDR2 are drawn from the germline V gene: SGHDT, YYEEEE. The library was prepared using the immunoSEQ multiplex PCR assay. The source is immuneACCESS, and TCRdb retained only in-frame sequences with V and J called. Part of the clones is not carried over; for the studies checked, unresolved V genes explain less than half of this, and the remainder is unexplained. This sample holds around 5,100 clones; approximately 84% were observed only once. Of the sample, about 7.1% falls within the top ten clones.

The chain links TRBV5-6 with TRBJ2-2; TRBD1 lines up with 7 middle nucleotides. This sequence originates from a female donor with lung cancer. The sequenced material came from formalin-fixed, paraffin-embedded tissue. The CDR3 in this case is CASSSTGRSRTGELFF. DNA sequence: TGTGCCAGCAGCTCGACAGGGAGAAGCCGCACCGGGGAGCTGTTTTTT.